A selection of T cell receptor beta chains follows, all from one sample in a study of T cell responses to AZD1222 COVID-19 vaccine. Here immunoSEQ multiplex PCR was the method, and the copy in TCRdb shows in-frame clones only, minus some. The top ten hold 4.8% of the sample, which has about 110,000 clones, around nine tenths seen once. This sample comprised peripheral blood, obtained 28 days after the second AZD1222 dose. These TCRs come from an adult who received the AZD1222 COVID-19 vaccine. Each CDR3 is given with its conserved first and last residue. D genes are given only for firm matches. Size is stated for part of the rows, as once, few or many counts, or as a class when the clone is expanded.

TRBD1	TRBV19	-	TRBJ2-1	CASSQGQGLVNEQFF	TGTGCCAGTAGCCAAGGACAGGGTCTGGTGAATGAGCAGTTCTTC
TRBD2	TRBV12-5	-	TRBJ2-5	CASGSVAGVLETQYF	TGTGCTAGTGGTTCTGTAGCGGGGGTCCTAGAGACCCAGTACTTC
-	TRBV14	-	TRBJ1-4	CASSPGTDNEKLFF	TGTGCCAGCAGCCCCGGGACGGATAATGAAAAACTGTTTTTT
-	TRBV2	-	TRBJ1-4	CASKGAGIEKLFF	TGTGCCAGCAAAGGGGCCGGGATCGAAAAACTGTTTTTT
TRBD1	TRBV6-5	few	TRBJ2-7	CATSRGREQYF	TGTGCCACCAGCAGGGGGCGTGAGCAGTACTTC
-	TRBV7-8	-	TRBJ2-5	CASSLGSQQGRGTQYF	TGTGCCAGCAGCTTAGGGTCCCAACAAGGGAGAGGGACCCAGTACTTC
TRBD1	TRBV3-1/TRBV3-2	-	TRBJ1-2	CASSPKTGTGHYGYTF	TGTGCCAGCAGCCCCAAGACCGGGACAGGGCACTATGGCTACACCTTC
TRBD2	TRBV5-1	-	TRBJ2-1	CASSSRTSGGNEQFF	TGCGCCAGCAGCTCGCGGACTAGCGGGGGAAATGAGCAGTTCTTC
TRBD1	TRBV7-8	-	TRBJ2-7	CASSSPRTGHSYEQYF	TGTGCCAGCAGCTCCCCCCGGACAGGGCACTCCTACGAGCAGTACTTC
TRBD2	TRBV28	-	TRBJ2-1	CASTPGGGGNEQFF	TGTGCCAGCACCCCTGGCGGGGGGGGGAATGAGCAGTTCTTC
TRBD1	TRBV4-2	-	TRBJ1-1	CASSQVEGDREAFF	TGTGCCAGCAGCCAAGTCGAAGGAGACAGGGAGGCTTTCTTT
TRBD1	TRBV12-5	-	TRBJ2-5	CASGLVPRTGQETQYF	TGTGCTAGTGGTTTGGTCCCCCGGACAGGCCAAGAGACCCAGTACTTC
-	TRBV4-1	once	TRBJ1-6	CASSASQGVNSPLHF	TGCGCCAGCAGCGCCTCACAGGGAGTTAATTCACCCCTCCACTTT
TRBD1	TRBV5-5	few	TRBJ2-1	CASSSKGTGGYEQFF	TGTGCCAGCAGCTCCAAAGGGACAGGCGGTTATGAGCAGTTCTTC
-	TRBV4-1	-	TRBJ1-2	CASSPSGSYGYTF	TGCGCCAGCAGCCCCTCAGGTTCATATGGCTACACCTTC
-	TRBV14	-	TRBJ1-4	CASSQGNSEKLFF	TGTGCCAGCAGCCAAGGCAACAGTGAAAAACTGTTTTTT
TRBD1	TRBV2	once	TRBJ1-5	CASKGQGSGGNQPQHF	TGTGCCAGCAAGGGACAGGGTAGTGGTGGCAATCAGCCCCAGCATTTT
TRBD1	TRBV9	-	TRBJ1-1	CASSATGGGMNTEAFF	TGTGCCAGCAGCGCTACAGGGGGAGGGATGAACACTGAAGCTTTCTTT
-	TRBV7-8	-	TRBJ2-4	CASSLAGIQNIQYF	TGTGCCAGCAGCCTGGCGGGCATCCAAAACATTCAGTACTTC
-	TRBV18	-	TRBJ1-5	CASSPPEGQPQHF	TGTGCCAGCTCACCACCGGAGGGTCAGCCCCAGCATTTT
TRBD1	TRBV6-5	-	TRBJ1-4	CASSNRGPGEKLFF	TGTGCCAGCAGTAACAGGGGGCCGGGGGAAAAACTGTTTTTT
-	TRBV6-5	-	TRBJ1-2	CASSPGGGNYGYTF	TGTGCCAGCAGTCCCGGGGGGGGTAACTATGGCTACACCTTC